The 3 T cell receptor beta chains given below trace back to one sample, sequenced in a study of cytomegalovirus exposure and HLA in healthy donors. A multiplex PCR was run with 60 Vbeta primers and 13 Jbeta primers. Sequenced by immunoSEQ multiplex PCR; TCRdb stores in-frame clones only, minus some. The data contain about 200,000 clones, approximately 80% of them seen just once; the ten biggest clones take up 0.098%. The sample taken for sequencing was PBMCs. The receptor set was obtained from a boy aged 2 to 10 in good health and CMV-seronegative.

A few counts support this clone. The rearrangement joins TRBV9 to TRBJ2-3; D is perhaps TRBD1 (5 bases). Germline CDR1 SGDLS, CDR2 YYNGEE. CDR3 size: 15 residues. Trimming took 0 bases from V and 0 from J, leaving 8 bases between them. This chain's CDR3 is CASSVEGLSTDTQYF. For the CDR3, the DNA is TGTGCCAGCAGCGTAGAGGGGCTTAGCACAGATACGCAGTATTTT.

This clone was seen a single time. This chain links TRBV5-4 with TRBJ2-7; 8 positions agree with TRBD1. This CDR3 spans 13 amino acids. Germline V gives CDR1 SGHNT, CDR2 YYREEE (reference sequence). V shed 4 bases, J shed 6 bases, and the junction held 6 bases outside the gene matches. This chain's CDR3 is CASSTPGGGEQYF. In DNA, the CDR3 is TGTGCCAGCAGCACCCCAGGGGGCGGCGAGCAGTACTTC.

The chain links TRBV6-5 to TRBJ1-2, with D unclear. Germline V lookup: CDR1 MNHEY, CDR2 SVGAGI. The length of the CDR3 is 11 residues. Between the trimmed V and J ends, which lost 4 bases and 8 bases, there was a span of 8 bases. The CDR3 DNA reads TGTGCCAGCAGTTCTCCCCGGGGCTACACCTTC. Translated: CASSSPRGYTF.